One sample yielded the 32 T cell receptor beta chains listed below, sequenced in a study of blood T cells in healthy people across ages. Primers used in a second PCR of about 6 to 11 cycles were a sample-barcoded 5' primer and a J-beta primer mix. One entry per CDR3 protein results from TCRdb running MiXCR on the 5' RACE reads. The repertoire holds 650,000 to 1,000,000 distinct CDR3 sequences, with roughly 34% as singletons. The sequenced sample was blood. These receptors were collected from a man aged 18 to 30 in good health.

The sample holds a few counts of this clonotype. The V and J genes are TRBV12-3 or TRBV12-4 and TRBJ2-5, with 7 bases aligning to TRBD2. Trimming at V came to 6 bases and at J to 5 bases, leaving 12 bases not matched to a gene. CDR3 length: 15 amino acids. The CDR3 loop reads CASRSPLGGRETQYF. The CDR3 DNA is TGTGCCAGCAGATCTCCGTTGGGGGGGAGGGAGACCCAGTACTTC.

This clonotype was counted ten times or more. The gene calls are TRBV2 and TRBJ2-3; no reliable D call. The germline V and J ends were trimmed by 6 bases and 4 bases, with 5 bases remaining between them. CDR1 and CDR2 (germline): SNHLY, FYNNEI. The CDR3 is 11 amino acids. The CDR3 DNA reads TGTGCCAGCAGGGACCCAGATACGCAGTATTTT. This sequence encodes CASRDPDTQYF.

The V and J genes are TRBV12-3 or TRBV12-4 and TRBJ1-6; D unclear. The CDR3 spans 12 residues. Deletions cut 3 bases from V and 8 bases from J, with 5 bases between. Here the CDR3 reads CASSLGYSPLHF. In DNA form, the CDR3 reads TGTGCCAGCAGTTTGGGATATTCACCCCTCCACTTT.

This clonotype was detected only a few times. The chain carries TRBV9 and TRBJ2-1; a weak D match, TRBD1 (5 bases). Germline V gene sequence: CDR1 SGDLS, CDR2 YYNGEE. V was pared by 2 bases and J by 7 bases, with 7 bases between. The CDR3 is 12 residues long. Written as DNA, the CDR3 is TGTGCCAGCAGCGTCCAGGGAAATGAGCAGTTCTTC. Translating it yields CASSVQGNEQFF.

This clonotype occurred many times. J is TRBJ2-3 and V is TRBV13, with unresolved D. V was trimmed by 5 bases and J by 12 bases, leaving 18 bases between them. Germline-derived CDR1 and CDR2 are PRHDT and FYEKMQ (reference sequence). The CDR3 spans 13 residues. CDR3 sequence reads: CASSPNIPKVQYF. CDR3 DNA sequence: TGTGCCAGCAGCCCGAATATCCCAAAAGTCCAGTATTTT.

This clonotype was seen more than once but under ten times. The chain carries TRBV5-1 and TRBJ2-3; 9 bases line up with TRBD2. This CDR3 has 15 amino acids. V dropped 3 bases and J dropped 6; count of bases not matched to a gene: 8. The V gene's germline CDR1 is SGHRS and CDR2 YFSETQ. CDR3 DNA: TGCGCCAGCAGCTGGACTCAGCGGGGGGAGGATACGCAGTATTTT. This sequence encodes CASSWTQRGEDTQYF.

With regard to this clonotype: Likely a read error: the CDR3 ends without its conserved phenylalanine or tryptophan. The chain has TRBV12-3 or TRBV12-4 and TRBJ2-3, with D maybe TRBD2 (6 bases). There are 14 residues in the CDR3. CDR3 DNA: TGTGCCAGTAGTTTTGGGGGGAGCACAGATACGCAGTATTCT. Translated: CASSFGGSTDTQYS.

The chain links TRBV4-1 to TRBJ1-1, with D perhaps TRBD1 (5 bases). V lost 0 bases, J lost 3 bases, and 8 bases lay in between. This CDR3 has 14 amino acids. Looked up from germline, CDR1 is MGHRA and CDR2 is YSYEKL. CDR3 DNA: TGCGCCAGCAGCCAAGAATGGGGGGACACTGAAGCTTTCTTT. Residues: CASSQEWGDTEAFF.

This sequence joins TRBV20-1 and TRBJ1-1, with unresolved D. V lost 5 bases and J lost 2, with 12 bases in between. Germline V CDR1 and CDR2: DFQATT, SNEGSKA (reference sequence). CDR3 length: 13 amino acids. CDR3 loop: CSAGGCGNTEAFF. The CDR3 nucleotides read TGCAGTGCTGGAGGATGTGGAAACACTGAAGCTTTCTTT.

In this sample, this clonotype turned up a few times. The chain employs TRBV21-1 and TRBJ1-4; TRBD1 is taken as the D call from the table, unchecked against the DNA. TRBV21-1 is flagged as a pseudogene. CDR3 length equals 16 residues. The CDR3 DNA reads as TGTGCCAGCAGCAAAACCCCGGGGAGGAAGAATGAAAAACTGTTTTTT. It translates to CASSKTPGRKNEKLFF.

The chain links TRBV28 to TRBJ2-1, with a weak D call TRBD2 (5 bases). The J call is doubtful: the DNA matches TRBJ2-7 better. The CDR3 contains 16 residues. Germline CDR1 MDHEN, CDR2 SYDVKM. In nucleotides, the CDR3 is TGTGCCAGCAGTTTATCGGACTGGAGCTCCTACAATGAGCAGTACTTC. Protein sequence: CASSLSDWSSYNEQYF.

J is TRBJ2-1 and V is TRBV18, with TRBD2 matching 13 bases. The CDR3 has 17 amino acids. Germline lookup yields CDR1 KGHSH and CDR2 LQKENI. The trim removed 1 base at V and 5 bases at J, leaving 5 bases unmatched. Written as DNA, the CDR3 is TGTGCCAGCTCACCACTGACGACTAGCGGGGGGAACAATGAGCAGTTCTTC. It specifies CASSPLTTSGGNNEQFF.

This clonotype was detected only a few times. The chain recombines TRBV20-1 with TRBJ2-1; D gene uncertain. Germline V gene sequence: CDR1 DFQATT, CDR2 SNEGSKA (reference sequence). This CDR3 contains 17 residues. V lost 3 bases and J 0 bases, leaving 18 bases between the germline ends. Here the CDR3 DNA reads TGCAGTGCTAGCTCCCCTTGGACGGTGAGCTCCTACAATGAGCAGTTCTTC. Translation: CSASSPWTVSSYNEQFF.

This clonotype has a handful of counts. The chain employs TRBV27 and TRBJ1-4; D is undetermined. Trimming pared 6 bases from V and 0 bases from J, leaving 11 bases between. The CDR3 covers 15 residues. Germline CDR1 MNHEY, CDR2 SMNVEV (reference sequence). Written as DNA, the CDR3 is TGTGCCAGCAGGGACCGACTATCAACTAATGAAAAACTGTTTTTT. Its protein is CASRDRLSTNEKLFF. The whole variable domain, filled in from reference TRBV27 and TRBJ1-4, reads EAQVTQNPRYLITVTGKKLTVTCSQNMNHEYMSWYRQDPGLGLRQIYYSMNVEVTDKGDVPEGYKVSRKEKRNFPLILESPSPNQTSLYFCASRDRLSTNEKLFFGSGTQLSVL.

This chain uses TRBV9 with TRBJ2-5, with a weak D call TRBD1 (6 bases). The CDR3 loop spans 15 amino acids. Trimming cost V 1 base and J 0 bases, with 10 bases left between them. Germline CDR1 SGDLS, CDR2 YYNGEE. CDR3: CASSVIAGDQETQYF. Written as DNA, the CDR3 is TGTGCCAGCAGCGTAATAGCAGGGGACCAAGAGACCCAGTACTTC.

The rearrangement joins TRBV7-9 to TRBJ2-2; no clear D. In germline, CDR1 is SEHNR, CDR2 FQNEAQ (reference sequence). The CDR3 length is 12 residues. V shed 5 bases and J shed 7 bases, with 8 bases lying between them. The CDR3 DNA reads TGTGCCAGCAGCGAAGAAGTCGGGGAGCTGTTTTTT. Amino acid sequence: CASSEEVGELFF.

About this clonotype itself: This sequence may be a read error, since a much larger clone differs from it by one base. The genes are TRBV12-3 or TRBV12-4 and TRBJ2-7; the match to TRBD2 covers 13 bases. J was trimmed by 7 bases and V by 10 bases; bases with no gene match: 10. This CDR3 region has 14 residues. The CDR3 nucleotides read TGTGCCAACAGGACTAGCGGGGGCTCAGGGGAGCAGTACTTC. Translated: CANRTSGGSGEQYF.

This clonotype was counted a few times. The chain combines TRBV5-1 with TRBJ2-3; possibly TRBD1 for D (6 bases). CDR3 length: 15 residues. Germline lookup yields CDR1 SGHRS and CDR2 YFSETQ. Trimming pared 1 base from V and 2 bases from J, leaving 11 bases between. The CDR3 is CASSLNQGHTDTQYF. The CDR3 DNA reads as TGCGCCAGCAGCTTGAACCAGGGGCACACAGATACGCAGTATTTT.

In its sample, this clonotype was seen many times. The chain couples TRBV20-1 to TRBJ2-3; TRBD1 aligns across 8 bases. The length of the CDR3 is 16 residues. Germline V gene sequence: CDR1 DFQATT, CDR2 SNEGSKA (reference sequence). V lost 3 bases and J lost 2; bases outside the gene matches: 10. This CDR3 reads CSARRETGGDTDTQYF. In DNA form, the CDR3 reads TGCAGTGCTAGGCGGGAAACAGGGGGTGACACAGATACGCAGTATTTT.

This sequence joins TRBV12-3 or TRBV12-4 and TRBJ1-2; D is unresolved. The ends were cut back, 3 bases at V and 5 bases at J, with 13 bases in the middle. The CDR3 sequence is 14 residues long. The CDR3 is CASSFVNVGYGYTF. The CDR3 region has the DNA TGTGCCAGCAGTTTCGTGAACGTCGGGTATGGCTACACCTTC.

This clonotype has only a few counts. V usage is TRBV5-1 and J usage is TRBJ2-3; 12 bases line up with TRBD1. The germline gives CDR1 SGHRS, CDR2 YFSETQ. The CDR3 totals 18 residues. V shed 0 bases and J 4 bases; nucleotides not matched to a gene: 9. The CDR3 spells CASSLEVSGTGGADTQYF. The DNA of the CDR3 is TGCGCCAGCAGCTTGGAAGTATCCGGGACAGGGGGCGCAGATACGCAGTATTTT.

This clonotype has a handful of counts. This sequence joins TRBV7-2 and TRBJ1-2, with D perhaps TRBD1 (6 bases). Germline V gene sequence: CDR1 SGHTA, CDR2 FQGNSA. The V gene lost 5 bases and the J gene lost 8 bases, with 18 bases spanning the gap. This CDR3 comprises 14 residues. CDR3 in DNA: TGTGCCAGCAGCCCGGACAGCGTCCCGCGGGGCTACACCTTC. Its translation: CASSPDSVPRGYTF. The whole variable domain, remainder taken from reference TRBV7-2 and TRBJ1-2, is GAGVSQSPSNKVTEKGKDVELRCDPISGHTALYWYRQSLGQGLEFLIYFQGNSAPDKSGLPSDRFSAERTGGSVSTLTIQRTQQEDSAVYLCASSPDSVPRGYTFGSGTRLTVV.

The J gene is TRBJ2-7, the V gene TRBV2; 7 bases line up with TRBD1. The CDR3 is 14 residues long. Germline loops: CDR1 SNHLY, CDR2 FYNNEI. V shed 5 bases, J shed 10 bases, and the junction held 14 bases outside the gene matches. CDR3 in DNA: TGTGCCAGCAGTCTGACAGGGCCCCTCAAAGGCCAGTACTTC. This translates into CASSLTGPLKGQYF.

This clonotype came up a few times. Here the CDR3 DNA reads TGTGCCAGTGAACCGGACAGCTCCTACGAGCAGTACTTC. Residues: CASEPDSSYEQYF. The chain joins TRBV7-2 to TRBJ2-7, with a possible D match to TRBD1 (6 bases). The germline V gene has CDR1 SGHTA and CDR2 FQGNSA. There are 13 residues in the CDR3. Deletions cut 9 bases from V and 0 bases from J, with 12 bases between.

V gene TRBV7-2 combines with J gene TRBJ2-7; 10 bases fit TRBD1. The V segment lost 4 bases and the J segment 6 bases; nucleotides outside the gene matches: 9. There are 15 residues in the CDR3. Germline CDR1 reads SGHTA; CDR2 reads FQGNSA. The CDR3 DNA reads as TGTGCCAGCAGCTGGTCCGGGACAGGGGTGCGCGAGCAGTACTTC. Its translation: CASSWSGTGVREQYF.

V is TRBV28 and J is TRBJ2-2, with D perhaps matching TRBD2 (5 bases). This CDR3 contains 18 residues. The V gene's germline CDR1 is MDHEN and CDR2 SYDVKM. The V gene lost 2 bases and the J gene lost 4 bases, with 20 bases spanning the gap. CDR3 in DNA: TGTGCCAGCAGTTTAATCGGGATTGTGGAGCTGGGCACCGGGGAGCTGTTTTTT. Its translation is CASSLIGIVELGTGELFF.

This clonotype was counted once. Since a much larger clone is just one base distant, this may be a read error. The chain carries TRBV12-3 or TRBV12-4 and TRBJ1-5, with D unclear. The CDR3 runs to 14 residues. The CDR3 sequence is CTSRRGQNNQPQHF. The DNA of the CDR3 is TGTACCAGCAGGCGCGGGCAGAATAATCAGCCCCAGCATTTT.

V and J are TRBV6-2 or TRBV6-3 and TRBJ1-5, with a weak D call TRBD1 (5 bases). V lost 5 bases, J lost 2 bases, and 13 bases lay in between. This CDR3 region has 15 residues. Per germline, CDR1 MNHEY and CDR2 SVGEGT. The CDR3: CASSPSTGGNQPQHF. DNA for the CDR3: TGTGCCAGCAGTCCCTCAACAGGTGGCAATCAGCCCCAGCATTTT.

The chain joins TRBV11-2 to TRBJ2-7; 8 nucleotides match TRBD1. This CDR3 has 15 residues. Trimming took 3 bases from V and 2 from J; bases not matched to a gene: 6. Germline lookup yields CDR1 SGHAT and CDR2 FQNNGV. As DNA, the CDR3 is TGTGCCAGCAGCTTTCTTCCGGACAGGGCCTACGAGCAGTACTTC. Protein sequence: CASSFLPDRAYEQYF. Complete variable domain (other parts from reference TRBV11-2 and TRBJ2-7): EAGVAQSPRYKIIEKRQSVAFWCNPISGHATLYWYQQILGQGPKLLIQFQNNGVVDDSQLPKDRFSAERLKGVDSTLKIQPAKLEDSAVYLCASSFLPDRAYEQYFGPGTRLTVT.

This clonotype has only a few counts. The chain is built from TRBV20-1 and TRBJ1-2; D not resolved. This CDR3 is 14 amino acids long. The germline CDR1 and CDR2 sequences are DFQATT and SNEGSKA (reference sequence). V was pared by 0 bases and J by 2 bases, with 10 bases between. The CDR3 region is CSARDRDWNYGYTF. Written as DNA, the CDR3 is TGCAGTGCTAGAGATCGGGATTGGAACTATGGCTACACCTTC.

This clonotype was counted at least ten times. The chain is built from TRBV20-1 and TRBJ2-3, with unresolved D. The CDR3 loop spans 15 amino acids. V lost 3 bases and J lost 4, with 17 bases in between. Germline lookup yields CDR1 DFQATT and CDR2 SNEGSKA (reference sequence). The CDR3 loop is CSASTLPEIADTQYF. In nucleotides, the CDR3 is TGCAGTGCTAGTACCCTCCCCGAGATTGCAGATACGCAGTATTTT.

This clonotype was detected ten times or more. The V gene is TRBV7-2, the J gene TRBJ1-2, with unresolved D. The V gene's germline CDR1 is SGHTA and CDR2 FQGNSA. This CDR3 spans 14 amino acids. V was trimmed by 1 base and J by 4 bases, leaving 10 bases between them. CDR3 sequence: CASSLEPGSYGYTF. DNA of the CDR3: TGTGCCAGCAGCTTAGAGCCCGGCAGCTATGGCTACACCTTC. Based on the CDR3 plus reference TRBV7-2 and TRBJ1-2, the full variable domain is GAGVSQSPSNKVTEKGKDVELRCDPISGHTALYWYRQSLGQGLEFLIYFQGNSAPDKSGLPSDRFSAERTGGSVSTLTIQRTQQEDSAVYLCASSLEPGSYGYTFGSGTRLTVV.